This passage covers 29 T cell receptor beta chains from one sample sequenced in a study of regulatory T cells in long-lasting Graves disease. TCR beta libraries were built with iRepertoire HTBI primers and Arm-PCR of CDR3 regions. TCRdb ran MiXCR on the multiplex PCR reads and lists one entry per CDR3 protein. The data hold about 440,000 distinct CDR3 sequences, with approximately 15% observed a single time. The time point: newly diagnosed GD, antithyroid drugs for less than 3 months. The TCR library was made from RNA extracted from PBMCs. These same records also appear under a second study, on T cells in Graves' hyperthyroidism and ophthalmopathy.

Specimen: peripheral blood mononuclear cells (PBMCs), collected at new diagnosis, from a patient treated with antithyroid drugs. The source is a woman in her thirties with Graves disease.

This clonotype was counted between two and nine times. At one end, the junction sequence differs from germline, possibly due to a read error. J is TRBJ1-1 and V is TRBV6-1, with 7 nucleotides matching TRBD1. Germline V gives CDR1 MNHNS, CDR2 SASEGT. The CDR3 length is 14 residues. CDR3 residues: CASRYYRGVSETFF. The CDR3 nucleotides read TGTGCCAGCAGATACTACAGGGGAGTGAGTGAAACTTTCTTT.

This clonotype was found many times. The chain combines TRBV29-1 with TRBJ2-1; 7 bases are shared with TRBD2. V was pared by 6 bases and J by 7 bases, with 12 bases of the junction left unmatched. The germline V gene encodes CDR1 SQVTM and CDR2 ANQGSEA. This CDR3 has 14 residues. In nucleotides, the CDR3 is TGCAGCGTCAATACGGTCGGGGGAGGGAATGAGCAGTTCTTC. Protein: CSVNTVGGGNEQFF.

The CDR3 nucleotides are TGCAGTGCTAGAGGTTCCCGACTGGCGGGAGTCTGGTACAATGAGCAGTTCTTC. It yields the protein CSARGSRLAGVWYNEQFF. This chain joins TRBV20-1 and TRBJ2-1, with 7 bases lining up with TRBD2. After removal of 1 base from V and 4 bases from J, the junction contained 16 bases not matched to a gene. There are 18 residues in the CDR3. Germline V gene lookup returns CDR1 DFQATT and CDR2 SNEGSKA (reference sequence).

There are many counts of this clonotype. This rearrangement joins TRBV12-3 or TRBV12-4 to TRBJ1-1; 8 bases match TRBD1. This CDR3 is built from 13 residues. V lost 5 bases and J lost 5; bases outside the gene matches: 4. The CDR3 protein is CASSGQGRTEAFF. The CDR3 region has the DNA TGTGCCAGCAGTGGACAGGGAAGGACTGAAGCTTTCTTT.

This clonotype was counted many times. J is TRBJ2-1 and V is TRBV9, with 7 positions matching TRBD2. After removal of 4 bases from V and 1 base from J, the junction contained 8 bases not matched to a gene. The CDR3 consists of 16 residues. Germline V gives CDR1 SGDLS, CDR2 YYNGEE. CDR3 loop: CASSPRGRVSYNEQFF. The CDR3, as DNA: TGTGCCAGCAGCCCCCGAGGGAGGGTTTCCTACAATGAGCAGTTCTTC.

The gene calls are TRBV10-2 and TRBJ1-5, with D possibly matching TRBD1 (6 bases). Per germline, CDR1 WSHSY and CDR2 SAAADI. This CDR3 is 12 amino acids long. V dropped 6 bases and J dropped 6 bases, with 9 bases sitting between them. This CDR3 is CASRRGTQPQHF. CDR3 coding DNA: TGCGCCAGCAGAAGGGGGACTCAGCCCCAGCATTTT.

With regard to this clonotype: An end of the junction differs from the germline gene, which may be a read error. V gene TRBV19 combines with J gene TRBJ2-7; a weak D match, TRBD1 (5 bases). CDR3 length: 16 amino acids. The germline gives CDR1 LNHDA, CDR2 SQIVND (reference sequence). This CDR3 is CANSIGTGRASYEQYF. The CDR3 nucleotides read TGTGCCAATAGTATCGGCACAGGACGGGCATCCTACGAGCAGTACTTC. Based on the CDR3 plus reference TRBV19 and TRBJ2-7, the full variable domain is DGGITQSPKYLFRKEGQNVTLSCEQNLNHDAMYWYRQDPGQGLRLIYYSQIVNDFQKGDIAEGYSVSREKKESFPLTVTSAQKNPTAFYLCANSIGTGRASYEQYFGPGTRLTVT.

This clonotype was counted at least ten times. This chain joins TRBV2 and TRBJ2-1, with TRBD1 matching over 7 bases. CDR3 length equals 14 residues. Trimming at V came to 5 bases and at J to 4 bases, leaving 5 bases not matched to a gene. In germline, CDR1 is SNHLY, CDR2 FYNNEI. CDR3 bases: TGTGCCAGCAGTCGAGAGGGGGCGTACAATGAGCAGTTCTTC. Its protein is CASSREGAYNEQFF.

The chain uses TRBV15 and TRBJ2-1; 8 nucleotides line up with TRBD1. J was trimmed by 7 bases and V by 5 bases; bases with no gene match: 13. Germline V lookup: CDR1 LNHNV, CDR2 YYDKDF (reference sequence). This CDR3 comprises 16 residues. The CDR3 loop is CATSPRRAGGLNEQFF. CDR3 coding DNA: TGTGCCACCAGCCCCCGGCGGGCAGGGGGCTTAAATGAGCAGTTCTTC.

This clonotype was observed many times. The J gene is TRBJ2-3, the V gene TRBV11-3; TRBD2 matches 8 bases. CDR3 size: 16 residues. CDR1 SGHNT and CDR2 YENEEA come from the germline V gene. The J segment lost 5 bases and the V segment lost 4 bases, leaving 11 bases of the junction unmatched. CDR3 sequence (DNA): TGTGCCAGCAGCTCGGGACTAGAAGGGGTTGTAGATACGCAGTATTTT. The encoded protein is CASSSGLEGVVDTQYF.

This sequence joins TRBV6-2 or TRBV6-3 and TRBJ2-5, with TRBD2 matching 7 bases. Germline CDR1 reads MNHEY; CDR2 reads SVGEGT. V was pared by 8 bases and J by 5 bases, with 17 bases of the junction left unmatched. This CDR3 has 16 residues. The CDR3: CASGSHGLEIVETQYF. DNA for the CDR3: TGTGCCAGCGGTTCGCACGGACTAGAGATAGTGGAGACCCAGTACTTC.

This clonotype has just a few counts. This sequence joins TRBV27 and TRBJ2-6; D is undetermined. CDR3 length equals 18 residues. Trimming cost V 5 bases and J 0 bases, with 17 bases left between them. Germline-derived CDR1 and CDR2 are MNHEY and SMNVEV (reference sequence). The CDR3: CASSVTGRRYSGANVLTF. CDR3 bases: TGTGCCAGCAGTGTCACCGGGCGCCGCTACTCTGGGGCCAACGTCCTGACTTTC.

Ten or more counts support this clonotype. The chain is built from TRBV27 and TRBJ2-3; weak D call: TRBD1 (6 bases). The CDR3 loop spans 14 amino acids. Trimming cost V 4 bases and J 2 bases, with 10 bases left between them. Germline V gene lookup returns CDR1 MNHEY and CDR2 SMNVEV (reference sequence). The CDR3 DNA reads TGTGCCAGCAGTTCACAGGGTTACACAGATACGCAGTATTTT. Protein sequence: CASSSQGYTDTQYF.

Many counts were recorded for this clonotype. This chain connects TRBV12-3 or TRBV12-4 to TRBJ2-5; maybe TRBD1 (6 bases). Trimming left V 7 bases short and J 5 bases short, with 17 bases between. The CDR3 has 14 amino acids. The CDR3 nucleotides read TGTGCCAGCAACATCAGGGGTTTTCGTGAGACCCAGTACTTC. This encodes CASNIRGFRETQYF.

This clonotype was counted between two and nine times. The chain is built from TRBV7-9 and TRBJ2-7; no clear D gene. There are 13 residues in the CDR3. V dropped 5 bases and J dropped 11 bases, with 19 bases sitting between them. Germline CDR1 is SEHNR and CDR2 is FQNEAQ (reference sequence). CDR3 amino acids: CASSEGLGTSKYF. The CDR3 DNA sequence: TGTGCCAGCAGCGAAGGGTTAGGTACCTCTAAGTACTTC.

Many counts were recorded for this clonotype. The V and J genes are TRBV18 and TRBJ2-1; perhaps D is TRBD1 or TRBD2 (5 bases each). The CDR3 runs 16 residues. The V end was cut by 0 bases, the J end by 4 bases, with 13 bases between. Per the germline V gene, CDR1 is KGHSH and CDR2 is LQKENI. This CDR3 reads CASSPPGVKLYNEQFF. CDR3 sequence (DNA): TGTGCCAGCTCACCACCGGGGGTAAAACTATACAATGAGCAGTTCTTC.

The rearrangement joins TRBV6-5 to TRBJ1-6; the D gene is possibly TRBD1 (5 bases). CDR3 length: 15 amino acids. V dropped 0 bases and J dropped 7 bases, with 10 bases sitting between them. Germline assignment: CDR1 MNHEY and CDR2 SVGAGI. The DNA of the CDR3 is TGTGCCAGCAGTTACTCGTGGCAGGGAAATTCACCCCTCCACTTT. This translates into CASSYSWQGNSPLHF.

The table lists this clonotype with a few counts. The chain recombines TRBV18 with TRBJ1-5, with no clear D. The V end was cut by 1 base, the J end by 5 bases, with 6 bases between. Germline V CDR1 and CDR2: KGHSH, LQKENI. The CDR3 length is 13 residues. CDR3 loop: CASSPQRDQPQHF. The CDR3 DNA reads as TGTGCCAGCTCACCACAGCGCGATCAGCCCCAGCATTTT.

The genes are TRBV7-9 and TRBJ2-1; D gene ambiguous. This CDR3 contains 16 residues. Trimming removed 11 bases from V and 5 bases from J, with 25 bases in between. The germline V gene encodes CDR1 SEHNR and CDR2 FQNEAQ (reference sequence). The CDR3, as DNA: TGTGCCGCCCACTCCGATACGGACGGACCTGACAATGAGCAGTTCTTC. Its translation is CAAHSDTDGPDNEQFF.

Ten or more counts support this clonotype. The rearrangement joins TRBV6-5 to TRBJ2-1; D is unresolved. CDR3 size: 15 residues. Germline assignment: CDR1 MNHEY and CDR2 SVGAGI. Trimming cost V 6 bases and J 0 bases, with 12 bases left between them. The CDR3 nucleotides read TGTGCCAGCAGGTACGGCAGGAGCTCCTACAATGAGCAGTTCTTC. Protein product: CASRYGRSSYNEQFF.

The table lists this clonotype with many counts. The V gene is TRBV5-1, the J gene TRBJ1-1; D uncertain. Germline V gene sequence: CDR1 SGHRS, CDR2 YFSETQ. The CDR3 is made up of 15 amino acids. Trimming took 0 bases from V and 0 from J, leaving 9 bases between them. In DNA form, the CDR3 reads TGCGCCAGCAGCTTGGAGACAAGCATGAACACTGAAGCTTTCTTT. Its protein is CASSLETSMNTEAFF. The variable domain in full, with the rest retrieved from reference TRBV5-1 and TRBJ1-1, is KAGVTQTPRYLIKTRGQQVTLSCSPISGHRSVSWYQQTPGQGLQFLFEYFSETQRNKGNFPGRFSGRQFSNSRSEMNVSTLELGDSALYLCASSLETSMNTEAFFGQGTRLTVV.

The V and J genes are TRBV18 and TRBJ2-6; D ambiguous. The CDR3 has 15 amino acids. V was clipped by 2 bases and J by 3 bases, with 8 bases between them. Germline V gene sequence: CDR1 KGHSH, CDR2 LQKENI. Here the CDR3 reads CASSPKEIGANVLTF. DNA of the CDR3: TGTGCCAGCTCACCAAAGGAAATTGGGGCCAACGTCCTGACTTTC. Full variable domain (missing parts from reference TRBV18 and TRBJ2-6): NAGVMQNPRHLVRRRGQEARLRCSPMKGHSHVYWYRQLPEEGLKFMVYLQKENIIDESGMPKERFSAEFPKEGPSILRIQQVVRGDSAAYFCASSPKEIGANVLTFGAGSRLTVL.

The sample holds many counts of this clonotype. The gene calls are TRBV6-1 and TRBJ2-5; 16 nucleotides agree with TRBD2. The germline V gene has CDR1 MNHNS and CDR2 SASEGT. The CDR3 runs to 15 residues. V dropped 6 bases and J dropped 7; count of bases not matched to a gene: 5. The CDR3 protein is CASSTGLAGGRTQYF. The CDR3 coding sequence is TGTGCCAGCAGCACGGGACTAGCGGGAGGGCGGACCCAGTACTTC.

This chain uses TRBV7-9 with TRBJ2-5; 7 positions agree with TRBD1. The CDR3 has 14 amino acids. Germline trimming cut 6 bases from V and 7 bases from J; bases unmatched to any gene: 11. The germline CDR1 and CDR2 sequences are SEHNR and FQNEAQ (reference sequence). The CDR3 region is CASSDRARRGTQYF. CDR3 DNA: TGTGCCAGCAGTGACAGGGCCAGACGGGGGACCCAGTACTTC.

This clonotype was found many times. The chain employs TRBV29-1 and TRBJ2-5; D may be TRBD1 (5 bases). Looked up from germline, CDR1 is SQVTM and CDR2 is ANQGSEA. The V end lost 4 bases, the J end lost 0 bases, and 15 bases lay between the germline ends. This CDR3 comprises 15 residues. CDR3 DNA sequence: TGCAGCGTTGTGCCGAAGGGGCTCAACCAAGAGACCCAGTACTTC. It encodes CSVVPKGLNQETQYF. Based on the CDR3 plus reference TRBV29-1 and TRBJ2-5, the full variable domain is SAVISQKPSRDICQRGTSLTIQCQVDSQVTMMFWYRQQPGQSLTLIATANQGSEATYESGFVIDKFPISRPNLTFSTLTVSNMSPEDSSIYLCSVVPKGLNQETQYFGPGTRLLVL.

This clonotype showed up many times. J is TRBJ1-4 and V is TRBV20-1; D unresolved. The CDR3 is 14 residues long. The germline V gene has CDR1 DFQATT and CDR2 SNEGSKA (reference sequence). V dropped 6 bases and J dropped 4 bases, with 15 bases sitting between them. The CDR3 DNA is TGCAGTGCGACCGGCCTGGGTCGTAATGAAAAACTGTTTTTT. Its protein product is CSATGLGRNEKLFF.

CDR3 residues: CASSPPGLGVAIYNEQFF. CDR3 bases: TGTGCCAGCTCACCCCCGGGACTAGGGGTCGCGATCTACAATGAGCAGTTCTTC. The chain uses TRBV18 and TRBJ2-1; 8 bases match TRBD2. The CDR3 loop spans 18 amino acids. Trimming cost V 3 bases and J 3 bases; bases outside gene matches: 13. Germline V CDR1 and CDR2: KGHSH, LQKENI.

This chain uses TRBV27 with TRBJ2-2, with 8 positions matching TRBD1. Germline values: CDR1 MNHEY, CDR2 SMNVEV (reference sequence). The CDR3 has 16 residues. The V gene end was trimmed by 4 bases and the J gene end by 1 base; junction bases not matched to a gene: 5. In nucleotides, the CDR3 is TGTGCCAGCAGTTCCTTCAGGGGGCAGAACACCGGGGAGCTGTTTTTT. It is translated as CASSSFRGQNTGELFF.

This clonotype came up many times. This chain uses TRBV11-2 with TRBJ2-7; D not resolved. The CDR3 has 14 amino acids. V was trimmed by 1 base and J by 0 bases, leaving 7 bases between them. Germline CDR1 reads SGHAT; CDR2 reads FQNNGV. CDR3 sequence reads: CASSLVAFSYEQYF. DNA of the CDR3: TGTGCCAGCAGCTTAGTGGCTTTCTCCTACGAGCAGTACTTC.